A selection of T cell receptor beta chains follows, all from one sample in a study of T cell responses to AZD1222 COVID-19 vaccine. The data were produced by immunoSEQ multiplex PCR, yet TCRdb's version contains in-frame clones alone and is incomplete. The sample comprises about 180,000 clones, about 86% of which are singletons, and 9.5% to 13% rests with the top ten. This specimen was peripheral blood, taken 28 days after the second AZD1222 dose. Every receptor here comes from an adult who received the AZD1222 COVID-19 vaccine. Each CDR3 is given with its conserved first and last residue. The order of the fields is D gene, clone size, J gene, V gene, CDR3 length, CDR3 protein, CDR3 DNA. A D gene is named only where the DNA matches it firmly. Expanded clones are given a class, and other clones once, few, many or no size at all.

>.|.|TRBJ1-2|TRBV19|14
CASSITGGSYGYTF
TGTGCCAGTAGTATAACAGGTGGATCCTATGGCTACACCTTC
>.|.|TRBJ1-1|TRBV6-5|13
CASSYSYNTEAFF
TGTGCCAGCAGTTACTCCTATAATACTGAAGCTTTCTTT
>.|once|TRBJ1-2|TRBV10-2|14
CASSARGTGYGYTF
TGCGCCAGCAGTGCTCGGGGTACGGGCTATGGCTACACCTTC
>TRBD1|.|TRBJ2-7|TRBV6-5|14
CASSRDRGNYEQYF
TGTGCCAGCAGCCGGGACAGGGGGAACTACGAGCAGTACTTC
>TRBD1|.|TRBJ1-6|TRBV5-4|15
CASSLLQGAHSPLHF
TGTGCCAGCAGCCTTTTACAGGGGGCTCATTCACCCCTCCACTTT
>.|.|TRBJ2-1|TRBV19|14
CASSIGSSYNEQFF
TGTGCCAGTAGTATAGGTAGCTCCTACAATGAGCAGTTCTTC
>TRBD1|.|TRBJ2-7|TRBV6-5|15
CASSYSTGWSYEQYF
TGTGCCAGCAGTTACTCGACAGGGTGGTCCTACGAGCAGTACTTC
>.|.|TRBJ2-1|TRBV20-1|12
CSASLSYNEQFF
TGCAGTGCTAGTCTGAGTTACAATGAGCAGTTCTTC
>.|.|TRBJ1-1|TRBV30|14
CAWKADPLNTEAFF
TGTGCCTGGAAAGCCGACCCGTTGAACACTGAAGCTTTCTTT
>.|.|TRBJ1-2|TRBV4-1|13
CASSKDSEYGYTF
TGCGCCAGCAGCAAGGACAGCGAGTATGGCTACACCTTC
>TRBD2|.|TRBJ2-5|TRBV3-1/TRBV3-2|17
CASSQRSGGTYQETQYF
TGTGCCAGCAGCCAACGCAGCGGGGGGACGTACCAAGAGACCCAGTACTTC
>TRBD1|.|TRBJ2-1|TRBV5-4|15
CASSGRQGIHNEQFF
TGTGCCAGCAGCGGCCGACAGGGGATCCACAATGAGCAGTTCTTC
>TRBD2|once|TRBJ2-1|TRBV5-6|17
CASSLRTSGGPGNEQFF
TGTGCCAGCAGCTTGAGGACTAGCGGGGGGCCGGGCAATGAGCAGTTCTTC
>.|.|TRBJ1-2|TRBV5-1|16
CASSSGPEGLLNGYTF
TGCGCCAGCAGCTCCGGGCCAGAGGGGTTGCTGAATGGCTACACCTTC
>.|.|TRBJ1-3|TRBV30|13
CAWSVAGGNTIYF
TGTGCCTGGAGTGTGGCAGGAGGAAACACCATATATTTT
>.|.|TRBJ2-7|TRBV6-5|16
CASSYLGGADSYEQYF
TGTGCCAGCAGTTACCTGGGGGGGGCCGACTCCTACGAGCAGTACTTC
>.|.|TRBJ1-1|TRBV30|13
CAWSAQANTEAFF
TGTGCCTGGAGTGCGCAGGCGAACACTGAAGCTTTCTTT